Many counts were recorded for the clone carrying this T cell receptor (beta chain). No antigen is known for it. Each TCR beta library was made by quantitative 5'-RACE that incorporated molecular barcodes. MiXCR, run by TCRdb on the 5' RACE reads, gives a single entry per CDR3 protein. The table has roughly 240,000 distinct CDR3 sequences, approximately 7.6% seen once. This sample was taken from a study of CD8 T cells in ankylosing spondylitis. Points from the study as a whole: Relatively rare in peripheral blood, disease-linked clones were also CD8+. There was a TCR beta motif, made of several highly homologous variants, that appeared characteristic of ankylosing spondylitis blood.

Germline V gene sequence: CDR1 SGDLS, CDR2 YYNGEE. This CDR3 spans 15 amino acids. Trimming removed 0 bases from V and 8 bases from J; junction bases left unmatched: 9. Sequencing was performed on blood, either unsorted or a sorted T cell fraction (not recorded which). The chain has TRBV9 and TRBJ2-7, with 9 bases that match TRBD2. The clonotype was recovered from a female donor with ankylosing spondylitis or in good health (not recorded which). The chain's CDR3 is CASSVDPREGAKQYF. The CDR3 DNA sequence: TGTGCCAGCAGCGTAGATCCGCGGGAGGGCGCAAAGCAGTACTTC.